Presented here are 16 T cell receptor beta chains from one specimen sequenced in a study of blood T cell repertoires in COVID-19. TCRdb's table, derived via immunoSEQ multiplex PCR, lists solely in-frame clones and lacks some. Among approximately 270,000 clones, 80% to 90% were seen once, and the ten largest hold roughly 9.6%. Sequenced material: peripheral blood. These receptors all come from an older woman with acute or convalescent COVID-19.

The CDR3 loop is CASTPGGARNEQFF. The CDR3 coding sequence is TGTGCCAGCACCCCCGGGGGGGCGAGGAATGAGCAGTTCTTC. The rearrangement links TRBV7-9 to TRBJ2-1, with 8 bases matching TRBD2. J lost 7 bases, V lost 7 bases, and 9 bases had no gene match. The germline V gene has CDR1 SEHNR and CDR2 FQNEAQ (reference sequence). The CDR3 spans 14 residues.

V gene TRBV5-1 combines with J gene TRBJ1-1; possible D gene TRBD1, 5 bases. The CDR3 extends over 15 amino acids. Germline CDR1 reads SGHRS; CDR2 reads YFSETQ. Trimming left V 0 bases short and J 4 bases short, with 13 bases between. The CDR3 DNA reads as TGCGCCAGCAGCTTGGAAGGCAGGGTCGGCACTGAAGCTTTCTTT. Translated, it gives CASSLEGRVGTEAFF.

V is TRBV6-6 and J is TRBJ2-3; D might be TRBD2 (6 bases). CDR1 is MNHNY, CDR2 SVGAGI, per germline (reference sequence). The CDR3 contains 13 residues. The V gene lost 8 bases and the J gene lost 1 base, with 10 bases spanning the gap. CDR3 residues: CASWGGGTDTQYF. The CDR3, as DNA: TGTGCCAGCTGGGGCGGGGGCACAGATACGCAGTATTTT.

This clone was observed a few times. The CDR3 loop reads CASSLRTAYEQYF. The CDR3 coding sequence is TGCGCCAGCAGCCTACGGACAGCCTACGAGCAGTACTTC. The rearrangement joins TRBV4-1 to TRBJ2-7; tentatively, D is TRBD1 (6 bases). There are 13 residues in the CDR3. Germline V gene data show CDR1 as MGHRA and CDR2 as YSYEKL. Trimming pared 4 bases from V and 2 bases from J, leaving 9 bases between.

The chain uses TRBV2 and TRBJ2-1; D call uncertain. This CDR3 contains 13 residues. Trimming left V 5 bases short and J 6 bases short, with 11 bases between. The germline CDR1 and CDR2 sequences are SNHLY and FYNNEI. In DNA, the CDR3 is TGTGCCAGCAGTCCCCTACCGATCAATGAGCAGTTCTTC. Its translation is CASSPLPINEQFF.

The genes are TRBV19 and TRBJ1-5; D gene ambiguous. Germline CDR1 is LNHDA and CDR2 is SQIVND (reference sequence). With 7 bases removed from V and 1 base from J, the gap between germline ends came to 11 bases. The CDR3 is made up of 14 amino acids. The CDR3 coding sequence is TGTGCCAGTAAAAGTTGGCCGAGCAATCAGCCCCAGCATTTT. This encodes CASKSWPSNQPQHF.

This chain joins TRBV3-1 (or the pseudogene TRBV3-2) and TRBJ1-5; tentatively, D is TRBD1 (5 bases). The germline V and J ends were trimmed by 4 bases and 15 bases, with 19 bases remaining between them. The CDR3 runs to 13 residues. The germline CDR1 and CDR2 sequences are LGHDT and YNNKEL (reference sequence). The CDR3 region is CASSPRGSGFTHF. The CDR3 DNA sequence: TGTGCCAGCAGCCCAAGGGGCAGCGGGTTTACGCATTTT.

Written as DNA, the CDR3 is TGTGCCAGCAGCGGCGGGGGGGATACGCAGTATTTT. Translated, it gives CASSGGGDTQYF. This chain links TRBV3-1 (or the pseudogene TRBV3-2) with TRBJ2-3; 8 nucleotides line up with TRBD2. J lost 6 bases, V lost 5 bases, and 1 base had no gene match. Germline V lookup: CDR1 LGHDT, CDR2 YNNKEL (reference sequence). CDR3 length equals 12 residues.

This clone was recorded only once. The chain recombines TRBV14 with TRBJ2-7; 9 bases align to TRBD1. V trimming: 1 base; J trimming: 1 base; junction bases outside the gene matches: 5. Germline CDR1 reads SGHDN; CDR2 reads FVKESK. This CDR3 contains 16 residues. The CDR3, as DNA: TGTGCCAGCAGCCAAGGGAGCGGGACAGGGTCCTACGAGCAGTACTTC. Translation gives CASSQGSGTGSYEQYF.

The J gene is TRBJ1-2, the V gene TRBV11-1, with 7 nucleotides matching TRBD1. Germline CDR1 is SGHAT and CDR2 is FQDESV (reference sequence). With V trimmed by 4 bases and J by 4 bases, 3 bases remained unmatched. This CDR3 has 13 residues. This chain's CDR3 is CASSSSGGYGYTF. CDR3 nucleotides: TGTGCCAGCAGCTCGTCAGGGGGCTATGGCTACACCTTC.

This rearrangement joins TRBV6-5 to TRBJ1-1; unclear D gene. V shed 3 bases and J shed 2 bases, with 10 bases lying between them. The CDR3 totals 14 residues. Looked up from germline, CDR1 is MNHEY and CDR2 is SVGAGI. CDR3 sequence reads: CASSYNSGNTEAFF. DNA for the CDR3: TGTGCCAGCAGTTATAACAGTGGAAACACTGAAGCTTTCTTT.

This rearrangement joins TRBV5-6 to TRBJ2-2; D might be TRBD1 (6 bases). This CDR3 is 13 amino acids long. V was clipped by 0 bases and J by 7 bases, with 7 bases between them. The germline V gene has CDR1 SGHDT and CDR2 YYEEEE. The CDR3 spells CASSLVGGGELFF. The CDR3 region has the DNA TGTGCCAGCAGCTTGGTAGGGGGCGGGGAGCTGTTTTTT.

The genes are TRBV5-1 and TRBJ1-5, with D maybe TRBD1 (5 bases). This CDR3 has 13 amino acids. Germline lookup yields CDR1 SGHRS and CDR2 YFSETQ. V dropped 2 bases and J dropped 5 bases, with 8 bases sitting between them. The CDR3 is CASSFGADQPQHF. In DNA, the CDR3 is TGCGCCAGCAGCTTTGGGGCGGATCAGCCCCAGCATTTT.

CDR3 in amino acids: CASSPLRGDAENYGYTF. CDR3 in DNA: TGTGCCAGCAGCCCCCTACGCGGGGACGCAGAAAACTATGGCTACACCTTC. The V and J genes are TRBV3-1 (or the pseudogene TRBV3-2) and TRBJ1-2; maybe TRBD1 (5 bases). Germline lookup yields CDR1 LGHDT and CDR2 YNNKEL (reference sequence). Deletions cut 4 bases from V and 2 bases from J, with 20 bases between. This CDR3 has 17 residues.

The chain recombines TRBV9 with TRBJ2-2, with a weak D call TRBD1 (6 bases). The CDR3 loop spans 15 amino acids. The V and J ends lost 1 base and 0 bases respectively, with 7 bases between them. CDR1 and CDR2 (germline): SGDLS, YYNGEE. This CDR3 is CASSVRGTNTGELFF. CDR3 in DNA: TGTGCCAGCAGCGTAAGGGGGACGAACACCGGGGAGCTGTTTTTT. Supplemented by reference TRBV9 and TRBJ2-2, the full variable domain reads DSGVTQTPKHLITATGQRVTLRCSPRSGDLSVYWYQQSLDQGLQFLIQYYNGEERAKGNILERFSAQQFPDLHSELNLSSLELGDSALYFCASSVRGTNTGELFFGEGSRLTVL.

The genes are TRBV2 and TRBJ2-3; 7 nucleotides agree with TRBD2. Per germline, CDR1 SNHLY and CDR2 FYNNEI. The CDR3 has 15 residues. The J segment lost 7 bases and the V segment lost 4 bases, leaving 11 bases of the junction unmatched. This CDR3 is CASSAPGGNLYTQYF. DNA for the CDR3: TGTGCCAGCAGTGCGCCGGGGGGTAACCTCTATACGCAGTATTTT.